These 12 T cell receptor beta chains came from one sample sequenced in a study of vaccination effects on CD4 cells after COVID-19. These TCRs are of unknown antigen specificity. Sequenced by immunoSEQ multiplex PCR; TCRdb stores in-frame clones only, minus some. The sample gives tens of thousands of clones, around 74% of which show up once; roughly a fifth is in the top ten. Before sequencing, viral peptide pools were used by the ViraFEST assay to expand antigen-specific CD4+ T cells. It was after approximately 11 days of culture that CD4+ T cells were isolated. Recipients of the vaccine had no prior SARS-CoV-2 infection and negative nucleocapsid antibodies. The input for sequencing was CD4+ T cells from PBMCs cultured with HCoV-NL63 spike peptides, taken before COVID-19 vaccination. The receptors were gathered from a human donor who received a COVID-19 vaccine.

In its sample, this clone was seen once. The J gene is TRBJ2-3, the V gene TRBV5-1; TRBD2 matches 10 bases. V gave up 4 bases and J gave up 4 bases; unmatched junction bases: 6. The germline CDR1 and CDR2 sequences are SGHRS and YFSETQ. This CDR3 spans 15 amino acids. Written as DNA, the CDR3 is TGCGCCAGCAGCCCAGGGACTAGCGTACCAGATACGCAGTATTTT. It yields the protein CASSPGTSVPDTQYF.

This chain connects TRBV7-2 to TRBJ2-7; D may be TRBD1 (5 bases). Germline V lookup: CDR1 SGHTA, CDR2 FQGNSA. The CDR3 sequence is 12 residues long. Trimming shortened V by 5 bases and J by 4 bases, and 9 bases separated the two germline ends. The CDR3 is CASSKRGYEQYF. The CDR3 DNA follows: TGTGCCAGCAGCAAAAGGGGTTACGAGCAGTACTTC.

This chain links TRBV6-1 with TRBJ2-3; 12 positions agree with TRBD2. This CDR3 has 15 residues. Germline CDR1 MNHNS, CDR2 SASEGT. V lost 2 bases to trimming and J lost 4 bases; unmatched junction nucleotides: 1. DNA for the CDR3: TGTGCCAGCAGTGAACTAGCGGGAGGGCCAGATACGCAGTATTTT. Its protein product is CASSELAGGPDTQYF.

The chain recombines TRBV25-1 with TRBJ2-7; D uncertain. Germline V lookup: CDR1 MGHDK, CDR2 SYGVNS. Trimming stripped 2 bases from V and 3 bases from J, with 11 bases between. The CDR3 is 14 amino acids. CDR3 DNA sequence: TGTGCCAGCAGTGAAGGTGGCAGACTCTACGAGCAGTACTTC. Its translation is CASSEGGRLYEQYF.

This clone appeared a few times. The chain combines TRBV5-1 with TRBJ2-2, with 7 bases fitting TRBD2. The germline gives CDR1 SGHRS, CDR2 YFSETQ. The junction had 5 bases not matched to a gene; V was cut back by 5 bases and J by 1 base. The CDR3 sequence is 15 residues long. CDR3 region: CASRLWGGNTGELFF. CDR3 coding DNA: TGCGCCAGCAGGCTATGGGGGGGGAACACCGGGGAGCTGTTTTTT. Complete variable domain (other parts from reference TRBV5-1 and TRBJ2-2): KAGVTQTPRYLIKTRGQQVTLSCSPISGHRSVSWYQQTPGQGLQFLFEYFSETQRNKGNFPGRFSGRQFSNSRSEMNVSTLELGDSALYLCASRLWGGNTGELFFGEGSRLTVL.

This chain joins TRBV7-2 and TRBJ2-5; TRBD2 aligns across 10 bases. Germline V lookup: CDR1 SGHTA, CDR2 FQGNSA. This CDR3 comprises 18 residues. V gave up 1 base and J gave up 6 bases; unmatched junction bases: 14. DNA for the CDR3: TGTGCCAGCAGCTTAGAGACAGCGGGGGGGCTGGGGATGAAGACCCAGTACTTC. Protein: CASSLETAGGLGMKTQYF.

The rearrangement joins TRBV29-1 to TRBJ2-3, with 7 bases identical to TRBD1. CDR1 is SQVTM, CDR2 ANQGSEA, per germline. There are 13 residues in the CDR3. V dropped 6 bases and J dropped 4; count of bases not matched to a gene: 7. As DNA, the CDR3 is TGCAGCGTGTCAAGGGGGCGCTCAGATACGCAGTATTTT. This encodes CSVSRGRSDTQYF.

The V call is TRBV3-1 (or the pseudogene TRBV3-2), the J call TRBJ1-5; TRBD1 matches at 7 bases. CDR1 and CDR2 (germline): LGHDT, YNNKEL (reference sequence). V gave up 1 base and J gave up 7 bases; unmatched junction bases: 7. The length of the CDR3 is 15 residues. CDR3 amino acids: CASSQGNRGRQPQHF. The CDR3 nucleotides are TGTGCCAGCAGCCAAGGAAACAGGGGTAGACAGCCCCAGCATTTT.

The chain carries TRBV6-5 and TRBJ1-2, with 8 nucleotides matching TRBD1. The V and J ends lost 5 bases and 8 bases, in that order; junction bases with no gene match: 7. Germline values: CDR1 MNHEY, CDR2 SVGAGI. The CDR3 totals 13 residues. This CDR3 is CASSPWTGQGYTF. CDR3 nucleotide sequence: TGTGCCAGCAGTCCGTGGACAGGGCAAGGCTACACCTTC.

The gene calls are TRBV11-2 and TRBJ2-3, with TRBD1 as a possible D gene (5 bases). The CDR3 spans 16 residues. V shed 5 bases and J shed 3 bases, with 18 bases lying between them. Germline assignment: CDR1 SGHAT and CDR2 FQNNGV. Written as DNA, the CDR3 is TGTGCCAGCAGCATGGGGCAGCTGAGGTGGACAGATACGCAGTATTTT. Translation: CASSMGQLRWTDTQYF.

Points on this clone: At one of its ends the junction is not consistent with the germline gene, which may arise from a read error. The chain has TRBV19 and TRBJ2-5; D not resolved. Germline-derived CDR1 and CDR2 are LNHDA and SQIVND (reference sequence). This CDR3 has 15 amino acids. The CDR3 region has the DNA TGTGCCAGTAGCATAGGGCCACCCCCTCAAGAGACCCAGTACTTC. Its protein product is CASSIGPPPQETQYF.

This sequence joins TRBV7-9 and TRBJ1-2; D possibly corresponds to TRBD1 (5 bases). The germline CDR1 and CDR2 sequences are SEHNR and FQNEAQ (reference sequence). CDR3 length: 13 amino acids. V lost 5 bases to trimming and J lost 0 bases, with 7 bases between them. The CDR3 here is CASSLTANYGYTF. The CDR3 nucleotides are TGTGCCAGCAGCCTGACAGCTAACTATGGCTACACCTTC.